The rows below give T cell receptor beta chains drawn from one sample of a study of blood T cell repertoires in COVID-19. TCRdb's table, derived via immunoSEQ multiplex PCR, lists solely in-frame clones and lacks some. The sample has 70,000 to 95,000 clones; around four fifths are singletons. Sequences were obtained from peripheral blood. These receptors came from a human donor in a cohort sampled during active COVID-19. Each CDR3 is given with its conserved first and last residue. Fields, in order: V gene, clone size, D gene, J gene, CDR3 protein, CDR3 DNA. A D gene is named only where the DNA matches it firmly. Not all rows give a size; the values are once, few, many and, for expanded clones, a class.

V gene: TRBV2; clone size: NA; D gene: TRBD2; J gene: TRBJ2-7; CDR3 protein: CASRPSSGRAEQYF; CDR3 DNA: TGTGCCAGCAGGCCCTCTAGCGGGAGGGCCGAGCAGTACTTC
V gene: TRBV3-1/TRBV3-2; clone size: NA; D gene: NA; J gene: TRBJ1-1; CDR3 protein: CASSRLQRGSNTEAFF; CDR3 DNA: TGTGCCAGCAGCCGGCTTCAGAGGGGGTCGAACACTGAAGCTTTCTTT
V gene: TRBV15; clone size: NA; D gene: TRBD1; J gene: TRBJ2-7; CDR3 protein: CATSRGTNRGVGEQYF; CDR3 DNA: TGTGCCACCAGCAGAGGAACTAACAGGGGAGTAGGCGAGCAGTACTTC
V gene: TRBV29-1; clone size: NA; D gene: TRBD1; J gene: TRBJ2-2; CDR3 protein: CSAGSGDRVTGELFF; CDR3 DNA: TGCAGCGCCGGGTCTGGGGACAGGGTTACCGGGGAGCTGTTTTTT
V gene: TRBV28; clone size: NA; D gene: TRBD1; J gene: TRBJ2-1; CDR3 protein: CASSRTRDRANEQFF; CDR3 DNA: TGTGCCAGCAGTCGAACCCGGGACAGGGCCAATGAGCAGTTCTTC
V gene: TRBV7-9; clone size: NA; D gene: NA; J gene: TRBJ1-1; CDR3 protein: CASSTDRRRGMNTEAFF; CDR3 DNA: TGTGCCAGCAGCACTGACAGGCGTCGGGGAATGAACACTGAAGCTTTCTTT
V gene: TRBV18; clone size: few; D gene: NA; J gene: TRBJ1-1; CDR3 protein: CASSPPQGTEAFF; CDR3 DNA: TGTGCCAGCTCACCTCCTCAGGGCACTGAAGCTTTCTTT
V gene: TRBV18; clone size: NA; D gene: TRBD1; J gene: TRBJ2-2; CDR3 protein: CASSPYRGHTGELFF; CDR3 DNA: TGTGCCAGCTCGCCTTACAGGGGGCACACCGGGGAGCTGTTTTTT
V gene: TRBV5-4; clone size: NA; D gene: NA; J gene: TRBJ2-5; CDR3 protein: CASSPQESQETQYF; CDR3 DNA: TGTGCCAGCAGCCCCCAAGAGAGCCAAGAGACCCAGTACTTC
V gene: TRBV11-3; clone size: NA; D gene: TRBD1; J gene: TRBJ2-1; CDR3 protein: CASSQGQGWNEQFF; CDR3 DNA: TGTGCCAGCAGCCAGGGACAGGGGTGGAATGAGCAGTTCTTC
V gene: TRBV7-9; clone size: NA; D gene: NA; J gene: TRBJ2-1; CDR3 protein: CASSYQFNEQFF; CDR3 DNA: TGTGCCAGCAGCTACCAGTTCAATGAGCAGTTCTTC
V gene: TRBV18; clone size: NA; D gene: TRBD1; J gene: TRBJ2-7; CDR3 protein: CASSAGQGVHEQYF; CDR3 DNA: TGTGCCAGCTCGGCGGGACAGGGGGTCCACGAGCAGTACTTC
V gene: TRBV7-3; clone size: NA; D gene: TRBD1; J gene: TRBJ1-5; CDR3 protein: CASSPMGQDHSNQPQHF; CDR3 DNA: TGTGCCAGCAGCCCAATGGGACAGGATCATAGCAATCAGCCCCAGCATTTT
V gene: TRBV11-1; clone size: once; D gene: NA; J gene: TRBJ1-2; CDR3 protein: CASSSSGVTNYGYTF; CDR3 DNA: TGTGCCAGCAGCTCCTCAGGGGTGACTAACTATGGCTACACCTTC
V gene: TRBV3-1/TRBV3-2; clone size: NA; D gene: TRBD1; J gene: TRBJ2-7; CDR3 protein: CASSQEGQGLSEQYF; CDR3 DNA: TGTGCCAGCAGCCAAGAGGGACAGGGCCTAAGCGAGCAGTACTTC
V gene: TRBV3-1/TRBV3-2; clone size: NA; D gene: NA; J gene: TRBJ2-3; CDR3 protein: CASSPQIGRRADTQYF; CDR3 DNA: TGTGCCAGCAGCCCCCAGATAGGGAGGCGGGCAGATACGCAGTATTTT
V gene: TRBV28; clone size: NA; D gene: TRBD1; J gene: TRBJ2-7; CDR3 protein: CASSFSGQSYEGQYF; CDR3 DNA: TGTGCCAGCAGTTTTTCGGGACAGAGCTACGAAGGGCAGTACTTC
V gene: TRBV6-5; clone size: few; D gene: NA; J gene: TRBJ1-5; CDR3 protein: CASRATGQPQHF; CDR3 DNA: TGTGCCAGCAGAGCAACAGGTCAGCCCCAGCATTTT
V gene: TRBV18; clone size: NA; D gene: TRBD2; J gene: TRBJ2-5; CDR3 protein: CASSLSGGQETQYF; CDR3 DNA: TGTGCCAGCTCACTAAGCGGGGGACAAGAGACCCAGTACTTC
V gene: TRBV18; clone size: NA; D gene: TRBD1; J gene: TRBJ1-3; CDR3 protein: CASSPLGTGPLSSGNTIYF; CDR3 DNA: TGTGCCAGCTCACCCCTCGGGACAGGGCCCCTGAGCTCTGGAAACACCATATATTTT
V gene: TRBV3-1/TRBV3-2; clone size: NA; D gene: NA; J gene: TRBJ1-2; CDR3 protein: CATEHSQAGAGYTF; CDR3 DNA: TGTGCCACCGAGCACTCCCAGGCGGGGGCTGGCTACACCTTC
V gene: TRBV6-2/TRBV6-3; clone size: NA; D gene: TRBD2; J gene: TRBJ2-7; CDR3 protein: CASSLLAGAHEQYF; CDR3 DNA: TGTGCCAGCAGCTTACTAGCGGGAGCCCACGAGCAGTACTTC
V gene: TRBV11-2; clone size: NA; D gene: TRBD2; J gene: TRBJ2-7; CDR3 protein: CASSLDRGLASYEQYF; CDR3 DNA: TGTGCCAGCAGCTTAGATCGGGGACTAGCGTCGTACGAGCAGTACTTC
V gene: TRBV6-1; clone size: NA; D gene: NA; J gene: TRBJ1-5; CDR3 protein: CASSEWGGTRPQHF; CDR3 DNA: TGTGCCAGCAGTGAATGGGGGGGTACTCGGCCCCAGCATTTT
V gene: TRBV3-1/TRBV3-2; clone size: NA; D gene: NA; J gene: TRBJ1-5; CDR3 protein: CASSQGSGSNQPQHF; CDR3 DNA: TGTGCCAGCAGCCAAGGCTCAGGGAGCAATCAGCCCCAGCATTTT
V gene: TRBV15; clone size: NA; D gene: NA; J gene: TRBJ2-5; CDR3 protein: CATSRGGTVGETQYF; CDR3 DNA: TGTGCCACCAGCAGGGGCGGGACAGTGGGGGAGACCCAGTACTTC
V gene: TRBV6-4; clone size: NA; D gene: TRBD2; J gene: TRBJ2-7; CDR3 protein: CASSALAGAGEQYF; CDR3 DNA: TGTGCCAGCAGTGCCCTAGCGGGAGCAGGGGAGCAGTACTTC
V gene: TRBV2; clone size: NA; D gene: TRBD1; J gene: TRBJ1-6; CDR3 protein: CASFRDRRSPLHF; CDR3 DNA: TGTGCCAGCTTCCGGGACAGAAGATCACCCCTCCACTTT
V gene: TRBV10-3; clone size: NA; D gene: TRBD1; J gene: TRBJ1-2; CDR3 protein: CAISQGAGDYGYTF; CDR3 DNA: TGTGCCATCAGTCAGGGGGCTGGGGACTATGGCTACACCTTC